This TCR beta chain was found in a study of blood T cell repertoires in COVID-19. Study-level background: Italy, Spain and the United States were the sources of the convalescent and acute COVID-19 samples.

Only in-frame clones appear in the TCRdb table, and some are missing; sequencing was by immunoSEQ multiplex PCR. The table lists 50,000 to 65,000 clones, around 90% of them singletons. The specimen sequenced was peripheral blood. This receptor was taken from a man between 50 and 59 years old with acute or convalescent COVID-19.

For the CDR3, the DNA is TGTGCCAGCAGGCAGGAAAAATTAAATGAAAAACTGTTTTTT. Translation gives CASRQEKLNEKLFF. The V gene is TRBV2, the J gene TRBJ1-4; D unclear. V was clipped by 6 bases and J by 5 bases, with 13 bases between them. The CDR3 totals 14 residues. CDR1 and CDR2 from the germline V gene are SNHLY and FYNNEI.